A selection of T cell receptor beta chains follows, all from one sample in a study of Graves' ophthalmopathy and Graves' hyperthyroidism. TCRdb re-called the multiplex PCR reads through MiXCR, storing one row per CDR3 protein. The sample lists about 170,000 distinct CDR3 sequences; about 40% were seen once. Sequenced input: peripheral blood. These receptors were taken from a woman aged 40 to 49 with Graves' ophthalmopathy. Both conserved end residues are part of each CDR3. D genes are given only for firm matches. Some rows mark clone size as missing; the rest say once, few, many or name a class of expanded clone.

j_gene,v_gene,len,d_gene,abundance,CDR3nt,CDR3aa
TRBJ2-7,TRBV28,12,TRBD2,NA,TGTGCCAGCAGTTTCGGGGGGGGCGAGCAGTACTTC,CASSFGGGEQYF
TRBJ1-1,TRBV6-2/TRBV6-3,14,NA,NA,TGTGCCAGCAGTAAACCTTCAGGGTGGGCTGAAGCTTTCTTT,CASSKPSGWAEAFF
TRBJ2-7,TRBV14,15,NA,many,TGTGCCAGCAGCCAAGCACCGTCAAGTTTGGGGGAGCAGTACTTC,CASSQAPSSLGEQYF
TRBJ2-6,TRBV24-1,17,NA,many,TGTGCCACCGAGTCCTGGGGGGATCACTCTGGGGCCAACGTCCCGACTTTC,CATESWGDHSGANVPTF
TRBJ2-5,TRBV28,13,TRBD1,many,TGTGCCAGCAGTCCCCGGGACAGGGAGACCCAGTACTTC,CASSPRDRETQYF
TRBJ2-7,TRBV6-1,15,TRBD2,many,TGTGCCAGCAGTGAAGGGAGCGGGGGTGCGGGCGAGCAGTACTTC,CASSEGSGGAGEQYF
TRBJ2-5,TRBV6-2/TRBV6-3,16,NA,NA,TGTGCCAGCAGTTACTACGGCAGGGAAGTCCAAGAGACCCAGTACTTC,CASSYYGREVQETQYF
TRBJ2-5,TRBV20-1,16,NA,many,TGCAGTGCTAGGGGGGCTAGCGGAGGTGGGCAAGAGACCCAGTACTTC,CSARGASGGGQETQYF
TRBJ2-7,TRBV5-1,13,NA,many,TGCGCCAGCAGCTTGCAAGGGACCGGCGAGCAGTACTTC,CASSLQGTGEQYF
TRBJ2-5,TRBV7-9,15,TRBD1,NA,TGTGCCAGCAGCTTCGGGTCAGGGGGTTTGGAGACCCAGTACTTC,CASSFGSGGLETQYF
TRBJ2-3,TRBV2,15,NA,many,TGTGCCAGCAGTGCCCAGGGGGGAGACACAGATACGCAGTATTTT,CASSAQGGDTDTQYF
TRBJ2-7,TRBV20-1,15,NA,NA,TGCAGTGCTAGAGCAACAGGGTTCAGCTCCTACGAGCAGTACTTC,CSARATGFSSYEQYF
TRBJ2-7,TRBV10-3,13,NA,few,TGTGCCATCAGGCCGGAGGGATCCTACGAGCAGTACTTC,CAIRPEGSYEQYF
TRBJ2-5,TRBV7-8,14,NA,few,TGTGCCAGCAGCTTAGACGGCCTTCAAGAGACCCAGTACTTC,CASSLDGLQETQYF
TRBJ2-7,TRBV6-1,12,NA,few,TGTGCCAGCAGTGAACAGCGGTACGAGCAGTACTTC,CASSEQRYEQYF
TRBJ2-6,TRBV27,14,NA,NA,TGTGCCAGCCACAGGGCAGGCGGGGCCAACGTCCTGACTTTC,CASHRAGGANVLTF
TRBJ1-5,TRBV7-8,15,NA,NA,TGTGCCAGCAGCCTGTGGTCCCAGGACAATCAGCCCCAGCATTTT,CASSLWSQDNQPQHF
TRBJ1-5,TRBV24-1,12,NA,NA,TGTGCCACCAGTGACCAGGGAGGGCCCCAGCATTTT,CATSDQGGPQHF
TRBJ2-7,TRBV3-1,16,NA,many,TGTGCCAGCAGCCAGTCCGACAGGGAGGCTACTTACGAGCAGTACTTC,CASSQSDREATYEQYF
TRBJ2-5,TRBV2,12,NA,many,TGTGCCAGCAGTGGACTTCAACAGACCCAGTACTTC,CASSGLQQTQYF
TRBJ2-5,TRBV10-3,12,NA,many,TGTGCCATCAGTCAACAGCAAGAGACCCAGTACTTC,CAISQQQETQYF
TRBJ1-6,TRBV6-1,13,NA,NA,TGTGCCAGCAGGCTTGGGATCAATTCACCCCTCCACTTT,CASRLGINSPLHF
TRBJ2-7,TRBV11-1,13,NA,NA,TGTGCCAGCAGCTCGTTACCCACAGGGGAGCAGTACTTC,CASSSLPTGEQYF
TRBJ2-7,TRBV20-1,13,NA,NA,TGCAGTGCTAGAGGGGTAGGGGCCAACGAGCAGTACTTC,CSARGVGANEQYF
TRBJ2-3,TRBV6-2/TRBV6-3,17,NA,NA,TGTGCCAGGAGTTATGCAGTTTCGGAGTTTAGTAATCAGTCCCAGTATTTT,CARSYAVSEFSNQSQYF
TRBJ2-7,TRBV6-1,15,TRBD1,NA,TGTGCCAGCAGAGCGCCGAAGGGACAGGCCTACGAGCAGTACTTC,CASRAPKGQAYEQYF
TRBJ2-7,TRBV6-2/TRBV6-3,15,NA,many,TGTGCCAGCAGTCAATACTTGGGGGATCGCCACGAGCAGTACTTC,CASSQYLGDRHEQYF
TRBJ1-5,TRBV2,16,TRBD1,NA,TGTGCCAGCAGTGAGACCCAGGGGGCTGGAAATCAGCCCCAGCATTTT,CASSETQGAGNQPQHF
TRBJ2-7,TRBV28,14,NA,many,TGTGCCAGCAGTTTCCTGCAACCACCCTACGAGCAGTACTTC,CASSFLQPPYEQYF
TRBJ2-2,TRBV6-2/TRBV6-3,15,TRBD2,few,TGTGCCAGCAGTCAAGGGACTAGATCCACCGGGGAGCTGTTTTTT,CASSQGTRSTGELFF
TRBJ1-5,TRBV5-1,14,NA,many,TGCGCCAGCAGCTTGTCAGGGCAGGGTCAGCCCCAGCATTTT,CASSLSGQGQPQHF
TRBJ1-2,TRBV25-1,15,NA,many,TGTGCCAGCCCCGACTCGCGGGGGGGGAACTATGGCTACACCTTC,CASPDSRGGNYGYTF